This TCR beta chain stems from a study of blood T cell repertoires in COVID-19. Study information: Both acute and convalescent COVID-19 samples were obtained from the United States, Italy and Spain. PBMCs, B-cell-depleted T cells, or T cells provided the cDNA or gDNA that made up the material.

In the original processing: Amplification of reference gene primers was used by the study to estimate nucleated cell counts. The table came from immunoSEQ multiplex PCR; TCRdb's copy has only in-frame clones and leaves some out. For V, J and clone size, that table is used; D and trimming come from the DNA. Among about 64,000 clones listed, around 73% were seen once. This TCR came from a man older than 75 with acute or convalescent COVID-19. The sample was peripheral blood.

The CDR3 DNA reads as TGTGCCAGCGGCTCTCTAGTCTACGGGGGGAATGAGCAGTTCTTC. Amino acids: CASGSLVYGGNEQFF. This chain links TRBV4-2 with TRBJ2-1; 7 positions match TRBD2. The V segment lost 8 bases and the J segment 7 bases; nucleotides outside the gene matches: 14. Germline V gives CDR1 LGHNA, CDR2 YNFKEQ. CDR3 length: 15 amino acids.